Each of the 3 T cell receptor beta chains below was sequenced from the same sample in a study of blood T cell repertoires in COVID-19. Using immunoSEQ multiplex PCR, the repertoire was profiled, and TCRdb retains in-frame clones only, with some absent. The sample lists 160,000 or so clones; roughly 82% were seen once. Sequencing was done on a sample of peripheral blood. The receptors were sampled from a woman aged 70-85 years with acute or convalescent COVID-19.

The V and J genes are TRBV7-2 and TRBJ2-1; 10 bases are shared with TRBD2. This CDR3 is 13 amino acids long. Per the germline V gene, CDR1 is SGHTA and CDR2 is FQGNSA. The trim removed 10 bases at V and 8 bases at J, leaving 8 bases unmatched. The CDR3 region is CAKRPSGSHEQFF. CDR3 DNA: TGTGCCAAGAGGCCTAGCGGGAGCCATGAGCAGTTCTTC.

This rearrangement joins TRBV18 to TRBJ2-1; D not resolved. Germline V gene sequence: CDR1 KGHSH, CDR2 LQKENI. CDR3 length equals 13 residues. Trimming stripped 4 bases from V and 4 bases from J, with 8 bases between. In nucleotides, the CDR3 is TGTGCCAGCTCACTGGCAAAATACAATGAGCAGTTCTTC. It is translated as CASSLAKYNEQFF.

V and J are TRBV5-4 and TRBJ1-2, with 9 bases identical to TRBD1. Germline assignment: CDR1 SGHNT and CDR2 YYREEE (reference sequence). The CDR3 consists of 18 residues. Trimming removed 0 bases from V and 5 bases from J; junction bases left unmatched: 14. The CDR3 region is CASSLALTGGNIAYGYTF. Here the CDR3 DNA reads TGTGCCAGCAGCTTGGCCCTGACAGGGGGGAATATTGCTTATGGCTACACCTTC.